The clone carrying this T cell receptor beta chain was recorded once. The CDR3 totals 13 residues. The germline V gene has CDR1 LNHDA and CDR2 SQIVND (reference sequence). Trimming cost V 6 bases and J 7 bases; bases outside gene matches: 7. Participants were aged about 18 to 100 years from about two dozen US areas. Which cohort a participant joined came from the clinical history participants gave. These data come from a study of blood T cell repertoires in COVID-19. Overall study: T cells, B-cell-depleted T cells, or PBMCs provided the cDNA or gDNA that served as material.

Sequencing used immunoSEQ multiplex PCR; TCRdb keeps in-frame clones, though not all of them. The repertoire includes a few hundred thousand clones, more than 75% of them detected once, and 7.4% sits in the top ten. The clonotype comes from a woman in her thirties or forties with acute COVID-19. The rearrangement links TRBV19 to TRBJ1-2; 8 positions match TRBD1. Sample: PBMCs or T cells enriched from blood (not recorded which). The CDR3 DNA follows: TGTGCCAGTAGCCCGGACAGGGAGGGTGGCTACACCTTC. Its protein product is CASSPDREGGYTF.